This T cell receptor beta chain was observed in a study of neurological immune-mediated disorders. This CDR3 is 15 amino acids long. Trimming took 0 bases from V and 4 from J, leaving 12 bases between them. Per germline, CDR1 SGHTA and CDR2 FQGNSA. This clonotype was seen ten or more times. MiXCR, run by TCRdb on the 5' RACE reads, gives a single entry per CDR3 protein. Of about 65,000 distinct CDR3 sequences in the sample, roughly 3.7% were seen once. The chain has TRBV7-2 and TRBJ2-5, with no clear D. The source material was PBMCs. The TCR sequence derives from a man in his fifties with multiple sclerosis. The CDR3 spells CASSLALPVGETQYF. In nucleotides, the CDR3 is TGTGCCAGCAGCTTAGCGTTACCTGTCGGAGAGACCCAGTACTTC. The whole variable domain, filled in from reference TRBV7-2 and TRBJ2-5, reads GAGVSQSPSNKVTEKGKDVELRCDPISGHTALYWYRQSLGQGLEFLIYFQGNSAPDKSGLPSDRFSAERTGGSVSTLTIQRTQQEDSAVYLCASSLALPVGETQYFGPGTRLLVL.